The 26 T cell receptor beta chains below all came from one sample that was sequenced in a study of T cells after yellow fever vaccination. TCRdb re-called the 5' RACE reads with MiXCR, one entry per CDR3 protein. The table lists some 500,000 distinct CDR3 sequences, roughly 13% of them singletons, with 11% to 15% in the top ten. The sequenced sample was PBMCs, obtained on the day of the yellow fever booster vaccination. The receptors stem from a man younger than 40 who received the YFV17D yellow fever vaccine.

V gene TRBV20-1 combines with J gene TRBJ2-2; the match to TRBD1 covers 7 bases. This CDR3 contains 16 residues. J lost 3 bases, V lost 0 bases, and 7 bases had no gene match. CDR1 is DFQATT and CDR2 is SNEGSKA in the germline V gene (reference sequence). The CDR3 loop reads CSARDKGAFHTGELFF. CDR3 bases: TGCAGTGCTAGAGATAAGGGGGCGTTTCACACCGGGGAGCTGTTTTTT.

In this sample, this clonotype turned up a few times. The chain has TRBV7-6 and TRBJ2-5, with 8 positions matching TRBD1. Germline CDR1 is SGHVS and CDR2 is FNYEAQ. This CDR3 spans 15 amino acids. J was trimmed by 5 bases and V by 5 bases; bases with no gene match: 10. CDR3 residues: CASSPGTGPEETQYF. In nucleotides, the CDR3 is TGTGCCAGCAGCCCCGGGACAGGTCCTGAGGAGACCCAGTACTTC.

This clonotype was recorded a few times. The chain couples TRBV12-3 or TRBV12-4 to TRBJ2-7; the D gene is possibly TRBD1 (7 bases). The germline V and J ends were trimmed by 1 base and 5 bases, with 12 bases remaining between them. This CDR3 has 14 residues. The CDR3: CASSLVPGGHEQYF. The CDR3 DNA reads TGTGCCAGCAGTTTAGTCCCAGGGGGGCACGAGCAGTACTTC.

The V gene is TRBV9, the J gene TRBJ2-2; the D gene could be TRBD1 or TRBD2 (7 bases each). The V gene lost 0 bases and the J gene lost 6 bases, with 15 bases spanning the gap. The CDR3 contains 16 residues. Germline values: CDR1 SGDLS, CDR2 YYNGEE. The CDR3 region has the DNA TGTGCCAGCAGCGTAGCCCTCCAGGGGGGGTCCGGGGAGCTGTTTTTT. Its translation is CASSVALQGGSGELFF.

This rearrangement joins TRBV7-6 to TRBJ2-7; 7 nucleotides align to TRBD1. CDR3 length: 14 amino acids. Germline V gives CDR1 SGHVS, CDR2 FNYEAQ. Trimming at V came to 5 bases and at J to 0 bases, leaving 4 bases not matched to a gene. The CDR3 nucleotides read TGTGCCAGCAGCGTGACAGGGAACTCCTACGAGCAGTACTTC. This translates into CASSVTGNSYEQYF. The entire variable domain, with the rest obtained from reference TRBV7-6 and TRBJ2-7, is as follows: GAGVSQSPRYKVTKRGQDVALRCDPISGHVSLYWYRQALGQGPEFLTYFNYEAQQDKSGLPNDRFSAERPEGSISTLTIQRTEQRDSAMYRCASSVTGNSYEQYFGPGTRLTVT.

This clonotype was picked up a small number of times. The chain carries TRBV11-3 and TRBJ1-1; D not resolved. The CDR3 is 13 amino acids. The V end was cut by 5 bases, the J end by 4 bases, with 11 bases between. The germline CDR1 and CDR2 sequences are SGHNT and YENEEA. The CDR3 DNA follows: TGTGCCAGCAGCCGTTTGTCGAGCACTGAAGCTTTCTTT. Residues: CASSRLSSTEAFF.

V is TRBV11-2 and J is TRBJ1-2; the D gene is possibly TRBD1 (5 bases). The CDR3 loop spans 13 amino acids. Trimming took 5 bases from V and 13 from J, leaving 20 bases between them. Looked up from germline, CDR1 is SGHAT and CDR2 is FQNNGV. The CDR3 nucleotides are TGTGCCAGCAGCGCGGACCGGGACGGGTTCTCCACCTTC. Its translation is CASSADRDGFSTF.

This clonotype was seen a few times. The V and J genes are TRBV2 and TRBJ2-7; 11 positions agree with TRBD1. The CDR3 loop spans 15 amino acids. The V segment lost 6 bases and the J segment 6 bases; nucleotides outside the gene matches: 10. In germline, CDR1 is SNHLY, CDR2 FYNNEI. CDR3 loop: CASRGPGQGATEQYF. The CDR3 nucleotides are TGTGCCAGCAGGGGGCCCGGACAGGGGGCTACCGAGCAGTACTTC.

This clonotype came up a few times. V usage is TRBV20-1 and J usage is TRBJ1-2, with D possibly matching TRBD1 (6 bases). V lost 4 bases and J lost 4, with 10 bases in between. Germline values: CDR1 DFQATT, CDR2 SNEGSKA (reference sequence). The CDR3 has 12 residues. CDR3 sequence: CSANRDIYGYTF. For the CDR3, the DNA is TGCAGTGCTAACCGGGACATCTATGGCTACACCTTC.

This clonotype was counted only a few times. This CDR3 reads CSASPGLAGGVDTQYF. CDR3 in DNA: TGCAGTGCTTCCCCGGGACTAGCGGGAGGTGTAGATACGCAGTATTTT. This sequence joins TRBV20-1 and TRBJ2-3; 15 positions match TRBD2. From germline, CDR1 is DFQATT and CDR2 SNEGSKA (reference sequence). The CDR3 is made up of 16 amino acids. Trimming took 5 bases from V and 5 from J; bases not matched to a gene: 8.

This clonotype occurred a few times. The chain links TRBV5-1 to TRBJ2-1, with TRBD1 as a possible D gene (5 bases). V gave up 0 bases and J gave up 7 bases, with 14 bases separating them. Germline CDR1 is SGHRS and CDR2 is YFSETQ. CDR3 length: 15 residues. The CDR3 nucleotides are TGCGCCAGCAGCTTGGCCAGGGCTATCTCGAATGAGCAGTTCTTC. It is translated as CASSLARAISNEQFF.

This clonotype has more than one count but fewer than ten. The chain employs TRBV20-1 and TRBJ2-2; perhaps TRBD2 as D (6 bases). CDR1 DFQATT and CDR2 SNEGSKA come from the germline V gene (reference sequence). The CDR3 consists of 14 residues. V lost 7 bases and J lost 3, with 15 bases in between. The CDR3 coding sequence is TGCAGTGGGGTGGCGGGATCGGACACCGGGGAGCTGTTTTTT. Translating it yields CSGVAGSDTGELFF.

V usage is TRBV9 and J usage is TRBJ1-1, with D unclear. V lost 0 bases, J lost 5 bases, and 11 bases lay in between. This CDR3 region has 14 residues. Germline CDR1 is SGDLS and CDR2 is YYNGEE. The chain's CDR3 is CASSVGVGLTEAFF. The CDR3 DNA reads as TGTGCCAGCAGCGTAGGTGTAGGTCTGACTGAAGCTTTCTTT.

The rearrangement joins TRBV6-2 or TRBV6-3 to TRBJ2-1; the D gene is possibly TRBD2 (6 bases). Germline CDR1 MNHEY, CDR2 SVGEGT. The CDR3 consists of 17 residues. V was shortened by 6 bases and J by 5 bases, with 23 bases between the two germline ends. In DNA, the CDR3 is TGTGCCAGCAGCCCCGGGGAGGCTTGGGGCGAGAACAATGAGCAGTTCTTC. Protein: CASSPGEAWGENNEQFF.

The J gene is TRBJ2-6, the V gene TRBV6-2 or TRBV6-3; TRBD1 is a possible D gene (5 bases). CDR3 size: 18 residues. The germline CDR1 and CDR2 sequences are MNHEY and SVGEGT. With 7 bases removed from V and 0 bases from J, the gap between germline ends came to 19 bases. This chain's CDR3 is CASTLGHPQVSGANVLTF. CDR3 nucleotide sequence: TGTGCCAGCACCCTTGGACACCCACAGGTCTCTGGGGCCAACGTCCTGACTTTC.

This clonotype was seen ten or more times. The gene calls are TRBV6-2 or TRBV6-3 and TRBJ2-1; 9 bases match TRBD1. Germline CDR1 is MNHEY and CDR2 is SVGEGT. V lost 6 bases to trimming and J lost 15 bases; unmatched junction nucleotides: 3. The CDR3 has 10 amino acids. The CDR3 bases are TGTGCCAGCAGGGGGACAGGGACGTTCTTC. It is translated as CASRGTGTFF.

This clonotype was found a few times. The V call is TRBV5-6, the J call TRBJ2-7; TRBD2 might be the D (5 bases). Trimming cost V 3 bases and J 4 bases, with 23 bases left between them. The CDR3 is 17 residues long. Germline V gene lookup returns CDR1 SGHDT and CDR2 YYEEEE. For the CDR3, the DNA is TGTGCCAGCAGCTCAACAAGACGGACCTCTCGAGGGTACGAGCAGTACTTC. Protein product: CASSSTRRTSRGYEQYF.

The sample holds a few counts of this clonotype. The chain uses TRBV5-1 and TRBJ2-7; possibly TRBD2 for D (6 bases). The CDR3 runs to 15 residues. Trimming cost V 2 bases and J 3 bases, with 15 bases left between them. Germline V gives CDR1 SGHRS, CDR2 YFSETQ. The CDR3 reads CASSFEGSGNYEQYF. In DNA, the CDR3 is TGCGCCAGCAGCTTTGAAGGTAGCGGCAACTACGAGCAGTACTTC.

This clonotype appeared a few times. V is TRBV29-1 and J is TRBJ2-7; D ambiguous. Trimming shortened V by 4 bases and J by 1 base, and 8 bases separated the two germline ends. Per the germline V gene, CDR1 is SQVTM and CDR2 is ANQGSEA. This CDR3 comprises 12 residues. For the CDR3, the DNA is TGCAGCGTTGTGGGTAAATCCTACGAGCAGTACTTC. Amino acids: CSVVGKSYEQYF.

This clonotype came up a few times. V gene TRBV5-1 combines with J gene TRBJ2-1; maybe TRBD1 (6 bases). The length of the CDR3 is 12 residues. Germline V gene sequence: CDR1 SGHRS, CDR2 YFSETQ. Trimming stripped 4 bases from V and 7 bases from J, with 9 bases between. This CDR3 is CASSQGTNEQFF. CDR3 nucleotides: TGCGCCAGCAGCCAGGGGACAAATGAGCAGTTCTTC.

The gene calls are TRBV18 and TRBJ2-3; 10 bases are a match to TRBD2. The CDR3 contains 16 residues. V was pared by 2 bases and J by 2 bases, with 4 bases of the junction left unmatched. In germline, CDR1 is KGHSH, CDR2 LQKENI. CDR3 loop: CASSPSLAGVTDTQYF. In DNA, the CDR3 is TGTGCCAGCTCACCAAGCCTAGCGGGAGTCACAGATACGCAGTATTTT.

V gene TRBV3-1 combines with J gene TRBJ2-1, with TRBD2 matching 10 bases. The length of the CDR3 is 15 residues. Trimming took 11 bases from V and 5 from J; bases not matched to a gene: 12. Germline lookup yields CDR1 LGHDT and CDR2 YNNKEL (reference sequence). CDR3 coding DNA: TGTGCCTCCAGCCCCGGGACTAGCGTACACAATGAGCAGTTCTTC. It translates to CASSPGTSVHNEQFF.

In this sample, this clonotype turned up many times. The chain uses TRBV5-1 and TRBJ2-1; 9 bases line up with TRBD2. V lost 4 bases and J lost 6; bases outside the gene matches: 8. This CDR3 is 15 amino acids long. The germline CDR1 and CDR2 sequences are SGHRS and YFSETQ. CDR3 amino acids: CASSRSGRSPNEQFF. The CDR3, as DNA: TGCGCCAGCAGCCGGAGCGGGAGGTCTCCCAATGAGCAGTTCTTC.

This clonotype appeared many times. The chain uses TRBV14 and TRBJ2-2, with D uncertain. V was shortened by 5 bases and J by 0 bases, with 13 bases between the two germline ends. The CDR3 consists of 16 residues. Germline loops: CDR1 SGHDN, CDR2 FVKESK. CDR3 region: CASSSLGPTNTGELFF. CDR3 nucleotide sequence: TGTGCCAGCAGCTCCCTTGGGCCTACGAACACCGGGGAGCTGTTTTTT.

The V gene is TRBV4-3, the J gene TRBJ1-2; 10 nucleotides match TRBD1. The CDR3 totals 14 residues. The V segment lost 0 bases and the J segment 7 bases; nucleotides outside the gene matches: 2. From germline, CDR1 is LGHNA and CDR2 YSLEER. The CDR3: CASSQEGQGFGYTF. CDR3 bases: TGCGCCAGCAGCCAAGAGGGACAGGGGTTTGGCTACACCTTC.

The V call is TRBV18, the J call TRBJ1-6; D possibly corresponds to TRBD1 (6 bases). This CDR3 spans 15 amino acids. The ends were cut back, 6 bases at V and 2 bases at J, with 11 bases in the middle. Germline V gene sequence: CDR1 KGHSH, CDR2 LQKENI. In nucleotides, the CDR3 is TGTGCCAGCTCGTTCGACAGGACCTATAATTCACCCCTCCACTTT. It specifies CASSFDRTYNSPLHF.